This T cell receptor beta chain appears in the sequencing data of a study of STAT3 mutations in large granular lymphocyte leukemia. The study's findings and limits: In T-cell large granular lymphocyte leukemia, about half of patients showed multiple immunodominant subclonotypes. All newly emerging clones after therapy were STAT3 wild type.

The CDR3 loop spans 13 amino acids. Germline CDR1 SGHAT, CDR2 FQNNGV. V was pared by 1 base and J by 0 bases, with 4 bases between. This table comes from immunoSEQ multiplex PCR, and its TCRdb copy is limited to in-frame clones, with some not included. This table holds 8,000 to 11,000 clones, 70% to 90% found once. On this clone itself: What it binds is unknown.

The sample comprised peripheral blood mononuclear cells. The origin of this receptor is a man between 60 and 75 years old with T-cell large granular lymphocyte leukemia. Some clones in this sample may be carry-over from other donors' samples. The chain has TRBV11-2 and TRBJ2-7, with D hard to call. Here the CDR3 DNA reads TGTGCCAGCAGCTTAGGGAGCTCCTACGAGCAGTACTTC. It is translated as CASSLGSSYEQYF. Filled out from reference TRBV11-2 and TRBJ2-7, the complete variable domain reads EAGVAQSPRYKIIEKRQSVAFWCNPISGHATLYWYQQILGQGPKLLIQFQNNGVVDDSQLPKDRFSAERLKGVDSTLKIQPAKLEDSAVYLCASSLGSSYEQYFGPGTRLTVT.